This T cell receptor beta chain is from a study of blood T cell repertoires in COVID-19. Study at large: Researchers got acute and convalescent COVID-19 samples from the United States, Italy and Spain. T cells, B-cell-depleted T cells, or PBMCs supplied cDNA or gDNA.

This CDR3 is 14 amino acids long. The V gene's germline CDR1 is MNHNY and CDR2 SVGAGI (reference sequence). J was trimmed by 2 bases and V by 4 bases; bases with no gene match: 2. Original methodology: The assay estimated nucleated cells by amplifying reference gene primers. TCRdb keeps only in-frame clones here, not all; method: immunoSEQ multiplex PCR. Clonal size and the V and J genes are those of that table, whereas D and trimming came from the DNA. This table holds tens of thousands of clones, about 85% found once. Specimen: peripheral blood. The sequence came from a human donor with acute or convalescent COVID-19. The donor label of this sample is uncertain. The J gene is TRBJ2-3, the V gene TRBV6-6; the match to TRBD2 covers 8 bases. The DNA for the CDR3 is TGTGCCAGCAGTTCGGGGGGGGCCACAGATACGCAGTATTTT. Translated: CASSSGGATDTQYF.